These T cell receptor beta chains were read from a single sample in a study of CD8 T cells in Susac syndrome. TCRdb re-analysed the immunoSEQ multiplex PCR reads in MiXCR, keeping a single row per CDR3 protein. The repertoire holds about 200,000 distinct CDR3 sequences, 90% to 95% seen once, with around 0.13% in the top ten. Sequences were obtained from CD8+ T cells from PBMCs. The receptors were gathered from a human donor with multiple sclerosis. Both conserved end residues are part of each CDR3. Fields, in order: clone size, V gene, J gene, CDR3 protein. Size tells how often a clone was seen (once, few, many) or the class of an expanded clone, and some rows leave it out.

clone size: .
V gene: TRBV4-3
J gene: TRBJ2-7
CDR3 protein: CASSPLLGGRANEQYF

clone size: .
V gene: TRBV6-6
J gene: TRBJ2-2
CDR3 protein: CASSHHSGELFF

clone size: .
V gene: TRBV24-1
J gene: TRBJ2-2
CDR3 protein: CATSDLRAGPNTGELFF

clone size: .
V gene: TRBV4-3
J gene: TRBJ2-1
CDR3 protein: CASSQGSSGHEQFF

clone size: .
V gene: TRBV5-1
J gene: TRBJ2-6
CDR3 protein: CASSHGNRGSGANVLTF

clone size: .
V gene: TRBV6-5
J gene: TRBJ2-3
CDR3 protein: CASSQAGGRLDTQYF

clone size: .
V gene: TRBV6-2/TRBV6-3
J gene: TRBJ1-5
CDR3 protein: CASSPKPRARLGSQPQHF

clone size: .
V gene: TRBV30
J gene: TRBJ2-5
CDR3 protein: CAWSDPQETQYF

clone size: .
V gene: TRBV7-8
J gene: TRBJ1-5
CDR3 protein: CASSLASGMGQGFVSNQPQHF

clone size: .
V gene: TRBV20-1
J gene: TRBJ2-7
CDR3 protein: CSARPGGLEQYF

clone size: .
V gene: TRBV20-1
J gene: TRBJ2-4
CDR3 protein: CSAARTLAGGIAKNIQYF

clone size: .
V gene: TRBV6-5
J gene: TRBJ2-5
CDR3 protein: CASSYSDRAGETQYF

clone size: .
V gene: TRBV11-1
J gene: TRBJ2-7
CDR3 protein: CASSLAPGSGYEQYF

clone size: .
V gene: TRBV7-8
J gene: TRBJ2-5
CDR3 protein: CASSMKGGDQETQYF

clone size: .
V gene: TRBV19
J gene: TRBJ1-1
CDR3 protein: CASSSSSGGETEAFF

clone size: .
V gene: TRBV6-1
J gene: TRBJ1-4
CDR3 protein: CASSGQGSPNEKLFF

clone size: .
V gene: TRBV6-1
J gene: TRBJ2-5
CDR3 protein: CASSPEGFAVYETQYF

clone size: .
V gene: TRBV9
J gene: TRBJ2-1
CDR3 protein: CASSVAGLVADTVSNEQFF

clone size: .
V gene: TRBV12-5
J gene: TRBJ2-3
CDR3 protein: CASGLFGGQSDTQYF

clone size: .
V gene: TRBV19
J gene: TRBJ2-3
CDR3 protein: CASKGDLSADTQYF

clone size: once
V gene: TRBV29-1
J gene: TRBJ2-7
CDR3 protein: CSVETGPYEQYF

clone size: .
V gene: TRBV2
J gene: TRBJ2-5
CDR3 protein: CASSGPSGSGGFQETQYF

clone size: .
V gene: TRBV6-5
J gene: TRBJ1-5
CDR3 protein: CASSYAPPDSHGGQPQHF

clone size: .
V gene: TRBV10-3
J gene: TRBJ1-2
CDR3 protein: CATLSLEGQGYGYTF

clone size: once
V gene: TRBV27
J gene: TRBJ2-5
CDR3 protein: CASSKSTVQETQYF

clone size: .
V gene: TRBV13
J gene: TRBJ2-1
CDR3 protein: CASSPRLAGAGNEQFF

clone size: .
V gene: TRBV29-1
J gene: TRBJ2-1
CDR3 protein: CSVSAGGSGEQFF

clone size: .
V gene: TRBV5-6
J gene: TRBJ1-1
CDR3 protein: CASKRGANTEAFF

clone size: once
V gene: TRBV18
J gene: TRBJ2-7
CDR3 protein: CASSPLDRRYEQYF

clone size: .
V gene: TRBV7-8
J gene: TRBJ2-7
CDR3 protein: CASSLVRGTERHYEQYF

clone size: .
V gene: TRBV7-8
J gene: TRBJ2-7
CDR3 protein: CASSPYISRGPESFAYEQYF

clone size: .
V gene: TRBV7-9
J gene: TRBJ2-7
CDR3 protein: CASSLVGQPEQYF

clone size: .
V gene: TRBV9
J gene: TRBJ1-2
CDR3 protein: CASSEDRSSGDGYTF

clone size: .
V gene: TRBV12-3/TRBV12-4
J gene: TRBJ1-1
CDR3 protein: CASSLALGGHEAFF

clone size: .
V gene: TRBV19
J gene: TRBJ2-1
CDR3 protein: CASSIEGTGFDEQFF

clone size: .
V gene: TRBV11-2
J gene: TRBJ2-2
CDR3 protein: CASSRLLAGAGELFF

clone size: once
V gene: TRBV12-3/TRBV12-4
J gene: TRBJ2-2
CDR3 protein: CASRFGELFF

clone size: once
V gene: TRBV29-1
J gene: TRBJ1-2
CDR3 protein: CSVEGNNYGYTF

clone size: .
V gene: TRBV20-1
J gene: TRBJ2-7
CDR3 protein: CSAVERRGLTHEQYF

clone size: .
V gene: TRBV10-3
J gene: TRBJ2-7
CDR3 protein: CAPLSGEQYF

clone size: few
V gene: TRBV6-1
J gene: TRBJ1-1
CDR3 protein: CASIRTGTEAFF

clone size: .
V gene: TRBV4-3
J gene: TRBJ2-4
CDR3 protein: CASSQDRVLGNIQYF

clone size: .
V gene: TRBV20-1
J gene: TRBJ2-7
CDR3 protein: CSARTPGQGWDEQYF

clone size: .
V gene: TRBV7-2
J gene: TRBJ2-1
CDR3 protein: CASSLVGDEQFF

clone size: .
V gene: TRBV7-9
J gene: TRBJ2-7
CDR3 protein: CASRSGGYEQYF

clone size: .
V gene: TRBV28
J gene: TRBJ2-7
CDR3 protein: CASSPSGGTSGFLSYEQYF

clone size: once
V gene: TRBV24-1
J gene: TRBJ2-2
CDR3 protein: CATSDHLAGVNTGELFF

clone size: .
V gene: TRBV27
J gene: TRBJ2-5
CDR3 protein: CASSLLSGSQETQYF

clone size: .
V gene: TRBV6-5
J gene: TRBJ1-2
CDR3 protein: CASSYRGISYGYTF

clone size: .
V gene: TRBV29-1
J gene: TRBJ2-5
CDR3 protein: CSVEDRAVVETQYF

clone size: .
V gene: TRBV25-1
J gene: TRBJ2-1
CDR3 protein: CASSELVVLNGEQFF

clone size: .
V gene: TRBV27
J gene: TRBJ2-7
CDR3 protein: CASSRLAGLYEQYF

clone size: once
V gene: TRBV29-1
J gene: TRBJ2-1
CDR3 protein: CSYWGLAVGRTYNEQFF

clone size: .
V gene: TRBV12-5
J gene: TRBJ2-1
CDR3 protein: CASGLVPGLANNEQFF

clone size: .
V gene: TRBV12-3/TRBV12-4
J gene: TRBJ2-5
CDR3 protein: CASSPRTSGGAWETQYF

clone size: few
V gene: TRBV30
J gene: TRBJ1-1
CDR3 protein: CAWWGWNTEAFF